A selection of T cell receptor beta chains follows, all from one sample in a study of read filtering for tumor transcriptome and immune sequencing. TCRdb re-called the reads with MiXCR, one entry per CDR3 protein. Among some 130,000 distinct CDR3 sequences listed, under 15% were seen once. The material sequenced was a population of CD138-negative cells sorted from bone marrow. The source is a donor at least 40 years old with multiple myeloma. The conserved cysteine and the conserved F or W are not part of the CDR3 here. The D gene is left open where the match is weak.

v_call	d_call	cdr3_length	j_call	cdr3_aa
TRBV6-7	.	13	TRBJ1-1	ASSSQPRGNTEAF
TRBV20-1	.	9	TRBJ2-1	SARGLSEQF
TRBV4-3	.	12	TRBJ2-3	ASSQDPGTDTQY
TRBV7-2	.	12	TRBJ1-1	ASSLGGGRTEAF
TRBV20-1	TRBD2	12	TRBJ2-3	SARGAGATDTQY
TRBV11-3	TRBD2	14	TRBJ2-1	ASSALAGGPYNEQF
TRBV20-1	.	11	TRBJ2-1	SARGATHNERF
TRBV10-3	.	11	TRBJ1-1	AISVETNTEAF
TRBV19	.	10	TRBJ1-5	ASNKGNQPQH
TRBV20-1	TRBD1	11	TRBJ1-5	SARGTGDQPQH
TRBV29-1	.	13	TRBJ2-2	SVEAPRGKAGELF
TRBV29-1	.	9	TRBJ1-1	SVESGGEAF
TRBV7-6	.	11	TRBJ2-1	ASTPLGRVEQS
TRBV12-3/TRBV12-4	TRBD2	16	TRBJ2-7	ASRGGASGRARGGEQY
TRBV7-9	.	13	TRBJ2-2	ASSLRFESHGELF
TRBV7-2	.	18	TRBJ2-4	ASSLDQNSYSPLAKNIQY
TRBV7-8	TRBD2	14	TRBJ2-5	ASSLNSGLAGETQY
TRBV3-1	TRBD2	12	TRBJ2-7	ASSQGGRSYEQY
TRBV20-1	TRBD2	10	TRBJ2-3	SARLAGDTQY
TRBV20-1	TRBD1	14	TRBJ1-5	SATWDRPNSNQPQH
TRBV18	TRBD1	14	TRBJ1-2	ASSPSNRGRGYGYT
TRBV7-8	.	13	TRBJ1-5	ASSAGTYRNQPQH
TRBV7-8	TRBD1	13	TRBJ2-7	ASSYRPGQGEQQY
TRBV5-8	.	9	TRBJ1-5	ASSEGQPQH
TRBV19	TRBD1	13	TRBJ2-2	ASMWGQGGTGELF
TRBV7-9	.	15	TRBJ2-3	ASSPLQGWDLTDTQY
TRBV7-2	.	11	TRBJ2-1	ASSLASFNEQF
TRBV7-2	TRBD2	13	TRBJ2-7	ASSLGLAYSYEQY
TRBV10-3	.	11	TRBJ1-1	AISEAGNTEAF
TRBV18	TRBD2	15	TRBJ2-1	ASSPHMLAENYNEQF
TRBV9	.	13	TRBJ2-7	ASSVVPGQNYEQY
TRBV20-1	.	11	TRBJ1-3	SALDGAGNTIY
TRBV5-4	TRBD1	14	TRBJ1-1	ASRPGQARRSTEAF
TRBV4-3	.	12	TRBJ1-1	ASSQDGSALGAF
TRBV5-1	.	14	TRBJ1-1	ASSLFPDEGNTEAF
TRBV7-2	.	11	TRBJ2-1	ASSLGGPNEQF
TRBV12-5	TRBD1	13	TRBJ2-7	ASGWRTGGAYEQY
TRBV10-3	.	11	TRBJ1-1	AIRLPGNTEAF
TRBV19	.	13	TRBJ1-2	ASSIVLGVGYGYT
TRBV18	.	9	TRBJ1-1	ASSPSGKAF
TRBV15	TRBD2	14	TRBJ2-3	ATGGPGGRSTDTQY
TRBV29-1	.	12	TRBJ1-1	SVEVLGQWSEAF
TRBV5-6	.	11	TRBJ2-7	ASSIRPLSEQY